The next 5 T cell receptor beta chains were all read from a single sample in a study of OX40 agonist ivuxolimab in advanced cancers. Sequencing was performed with immunoSEQ multiplex PCR; in TCRdb, only in-frame clones are kept and a portion is missing. Among 97,000 or so clones listed, roughly 89% were seen once. The specimen comprised CD4+ or CD8+ T cells sorted from blood, sampled in a trial of the OX40 agonist ivuxolimab. The receptors originated from an adult with an advanced solid tumor such as melanoma, head and neck, liver or kidney cancer.

V gene TRBV19 combines with J gene TRBJ2-3; 7 bases map to TRBD2. The CDR3 runs to 15 residues. The V gene end was trimmed by 7 bases and the J gene end by 5 bases; junction bases not matched to a gene: 12. Germline-derived CDR1 and CDR2 are LNHDA and SQIVND (reference sequence). Written as DNA, the CDR3 is TGTGCCAGTACTATGGGCCGGATAGCGGGAGATACGCAGTATTTT. It yields the protein CASTMGRIAGDTQYF.

The V call is TRBV19, the J call TRBJ2-7; D gene uncertain. The V gene's germline CDR1 is LNHDA and CDR2 SQIVND (reference sequence). This CDR3 has 13 residues. The V end lost 3 bases, the J end lost 1 base, and 7 bases lay between the germline ends. For the CDR3, the DNA is TGTGCCAGTAGTATCCTCCCGTCCTACGAGCAGTACTTC. Amino acid sequence: CASSILPSYEQYF.

J is TRBJ2-2 and V is TRBV4-1; no reliable D call. The CDR3 is 15 amino acids. V lost 1 base and J 0 bases, leaving 6 bases between the germline ends. Germline V gene data show CDR1 as MGHRA and CDR2 as YSYEKL. For the CDR3, the DNA is TGCGCCAGCAGCCAAGGGTGGGCGAACACCGGGGAGCTGTTTTTT. Its protein product is CASSQGWANTGELFF.

This clone was recorded once. This sequence joins TRBV28 and TRBJ2-3; the match to TRBD1 covers 8 bases. The CDR3 consists of 15 residues. Germline V gives CDR1 MDHEN, CDR2 SYDVKM. V trimming: 5 bases; J trimming: 3 bases; junction bases outside the gene matches: 7. The CDR3: CASSQGAKGTDTQYF. CDR3 DNA sequence: TGTGCCAGCAGTCAGGGGGCCAAGGGGACAGATACGCAGTATTTT.

In nucleotides, the CDR3 is TGTGCCAGCAGCATAGCCGGGACAGGGGTGGGTGAGCAGTTCTTC. Translating gives CASSIAGTGVGEQFF. V is TRBV5-4 and J is TRBJ2-1; 10 positions agree with TRBD1. Looked up from germline, CDR1 is SGHNT and CDR2 is YYREEE (reference sequence). V lost 4 bases, J lost 9 bases, and 10 bases stayed unmatched. The CDR3 has 15 residues.